The 17 T cell receptor beta chains listed next were all sequenced from one sample in a study of OX40 agonist ivuxolimab in advanced cancers. Some clones are missing from TCRdb's copy, which holds only in-frame ones; the method was immunoSEQ multiplex PCR. This sample carries tens of thousands of clones, about 93% of them seen once, and the ten largest clones take 25%. The sample in question was CD4+ or CD8+ T cells sorted from blood, obtained in a trial of the OX40 agonist ivuxolimab. These TCRs come from an adult with an advanced solid tumor such as melanoma, head and neck, liver or kidney cancer.

This chain connects TRBV7-8 to TRBJ1-5; a possible D gene is TRBD1 (6 bases). In germline, CDR1 is SGHVS, CDR2 FQNEAQ. The V and J ends lost 5 bases and 2 bases respectively, with 13 bases between them. The CDR3 is made up of 15 amino acids. CDR3 nucleotide sequence: TGTGCCAGCAGCACCACAGGGTTTGGCAATCAGCCCCAGCATTTT. Translating gives CASSTTGFGNQPQHF.

This CDR3 is CASSCREGDTEAFF. In nucleotides, the CDR3 is TGTGCCAGCAGCTGCCGCGAGGGAGACACTGAAGCTTTCTTT. V usage is TRBV7-3 and J usage is TRBJ1-1; D gene ambiguous. Trimming removed 4 bases from V and 3 bases from J, with 12 bases in between. This CDR3 contains 14 residues. Germline V lookup: CDR1 SGHTA, CDR2 FQGTGA.

On this clone: The sample holds other DNA sequences that translate to the same CDR3. The chain recombines TRBV4-1 with TRBJ2-7; 7 nucleotides agree with TRBD1. The CDR3 is 14 residues long. CDR1 is MGHRA and CDR2 is YSYEKL in the germline V gene. V lost 4 bases to trimming and J lost 3 bases; unmatched junction nucleotides: 6. Here the CDR3 reads CASSPRDSDYEQYF. The CDR3 DNA is TGCGCCAGCAGCCCTCGGGACAGTGACTACGAGCAGTACTTC.

J is TRBJ1-2 and V is TRBV27; D uncertain. Per the germline V gene, CDR1 is MNHEY and CDR2 is SMNVEV (reference sequence). V was shortened by 8 bases and J by 7 bases, with 14 bases between the two germline ends. CDR3 length: 12 residues. The chain's CDR3 is CASLGVSGGYTF. The CDR3 nucleotides are TGTGCCAGCCTCGGGGTCTCGGGTGGCTACACCTTC.

V usage is TRBV28 and J usage is TRBJ2-7; D is possibly TRBD1 or TRBD2 (5 bases each). This CDR3 has 14 amino acids. Trimming cost V 3 bases and J 4 bases, with 13 bases left between them. Germline loops: CDR1 MDHEN, CDR2 SYDVKM. The CDR3 DNA reads as TGTGCCAGCAGTTTGGGACCCCAAACTTACGAGCAGTACTTC. Its translation is CASSLGPQTYEQYF. Based on the CDR3 plus reference TRBV28 and TRBJ2-7, the full variable domain is DVKVTQSSRYLVKRTGEKVFLECVQDMDHENMFWYRQDPGLGLRLIYFSYDVKMKEKGDIPEGYSVSREKKERFSLILESASTNQTSMYLCASSLGPQTYEQYFGPGTRLTVT.

Here the CDR3 DNA reads TGCGCCAGCAGCCAAGAAACTAGCGGGATGTACGAGCAGTACTTC. Translating it yields CASSQETSGMYEQYF. This chain connects TRBV4-1 to TRBJ2-7, with 10 bases that match TRBD2. The CDR3 extends over 15 amino acids. Germline V gives CDR1 MGHRA, CDR2 YSYEKL. After removal of 0 bases from V and 4 bases from J, the junction contained 3 bases not matched to a gene.

This clone was found a few times. The rearrangement joins TRBV7-9 to TRBJ1-4; 7 positions match TRBD1. Germline V gene sequence: CDR1 SEHNR, CDR2 FQNEAQ (reference sequence). The CDR3 loop spans 14 amino acids. V lost 5 bases, J lost 6 bases, and 6 bases stayed unmatched. CDR3 region: CASSKQGLDEKLFF. The CDR3 DNA reads TGTGCCAGCAGCAAACAGGGGTTGGATGAAAAACTGTTTTTT.

The chain uses TRBV11-2 and TRBJ1-1; D gene uncertain. CDR1 and CDR2 (germline): SGHAT, FQNNGV. V was pared by 1 base and J by 7 bases, with 13 bases between. The CDR3 length is 14 residues. CDR3 coding DNA: TGTGCCAGCAGCTTAGCAGGAGGTTGGTTTGAAGCTTTCTTT. This gives the protein CASSLAGGWFEAFF.

J is TRBJ2-3 and V is TRBV7-9; D not certain. Germline V gene lookup returns CDR1 SEHNR and CDR2 FQNEAQ (reference sequence). Trimming cost V 0 bases and J 3 bases, with 7 bases left between them. The CDR3 totals 14 residues. The CDR3 DNA reads TGTGCCAGCAGCTTAGCGATTGGTACAGATACGCAGTATTTT. Translation gives CASSLAIGTDTQYF.

The J gene is TRBJ2-7, the V gene TRBV9; D might be TRBD1 (6 bases). Germline loops: CDR1 SGDLS, CDR2 YYNGEE. V lost 0 bases and J 3 bases, leaving 13 bases between the germline ends. The CDR3 runs 15 residues. CDR3 in DNA: TGTGCCAGCAGCGTAGTTTGGGGCAGGGGCTACGAGCAGTACTTC. Amino acid sequence: CASSVVWGRGYEQYF.

This chain uses TRBV28 with TRBJ1-5, with a possible D match to TRBD1 (5 bases). The CDR3 loop spans 14 amino acids. The V end lost 6 bases, the J end lost 3 bases, and 12 bases lay between the germline ends. Germline V CDR1 and CDR2: MDHEN, SYDVKM. The CDR3 protein is CASSFRDLNQPQHF. The CDR3 bases are TGTGCCAGCAGCTTCCGGGACCTCAATCAGCCCCAGCATTTT.

This chain connects TRBV27 to TRBJ2-3, with D unclear. The CDR3 runs to 14 residues. The V gene lost 3 bases and the J gene lost 4 bases, with 11 bases spanning the gap. Germline values: CDR1 MNHEY, CDR2 SMNVEV (reference sequence). The CDR3 bases are TGTGCCAGCAGTTTTCCCTCAGTTCCAGATACGCAGTATTTT. Translation gives CASSFPSVPDTQYF.

The chain has TRBV4-1 and TRBJ2-1; a possible D gene is TRBD2 (6 bases). The germline V gene encodes CDR1 MGHRA and CDR2 YSYEKL. The CDR3 consists of 18 residues. Trimming cost V 3 bases and J 10 bases, with 28 bases left between them. CDR3 DNA: TGCGCCAGCAGCCAGGAGCCCCCCACTAGCATTAGGCCTAGGGAGCAGTTCTTC. It specifies CASSQEPPTSIRPREQFF.

V and J are TRBV10-1 and TRBJ2-1; a weak D match, TRBD1 (5 bases). Germline V CDR1 and CDR2: WNHNN, SYGVQD (reference sequence). CDR3 length: 13 amino acids. Deletions cut 5 bases from V and 4 bases from J, with 9 bases between. The CDR3, as DNA: TGCGCCAGCAGTAAGACAGATTACAATGAGCAGTTCTTC. Translation gives CASSKTDYNEQFF.

This chain uses TRBV23-1 with TRBJ2-7, with 7 bases lining up with TRBD1. TRBV23-1 is an ORF, and what it does is uncertain. CDR3 length: 15 residues. J lost 4 bases, V lost 8 bases, and 14 bases had no gene match. CDR3 amino acids: CASGGPRTGKYEQYF. DNA of the CDR3: TGCGCCAGCGGAGGCCCCCGGACAGGTAAGTACGAGCAGTACTTC.

CDR3 DNA sequence: TGTGCCAGCAGCTCTTTCAACGGGTTCACAAGAAACACCATATATTTT. The encoded protein is CASSSFNGFTRNTIYF. V is TRBV7-9 and J is TRBJ1-3; D not certain. The CDR3 loop spans 16 amino acids. Germline-derived CDR1 and CDR2 are SEHNR and FQNEAQ (reference sequence). The V end lost 4 bases, the J end lost 5 bases, and 18 bases lay between the germline ends.

The sample holds a few counts of this clone. The V call is TRBV11-1, the J call TRBJ2-7, with no clear D. The CDR3 has 14 residues. With 0 bases removed from V and 3 bases from J, the gap between germline ends came to 9 bases. The germline V gene encodes CDR1 SGHAT and CDR2 FQDESV (reference sequence). Here the CDR3 reads CASSLASGGYEQYF. The CDR3 DNA reads TGTGCCAGCAGCTTAGCCTCGGGCGGCTACGAGCAGTACTTC.